The rows below give T cell receptor beta chains drawn from one sample of a study of T cells in localized non-small cell lung cancer. Sequenced by immunoSEQ multiplex PCR; TCRdb stores in-frame clones only, minus some. The sample shows some 50,000 clones, 65% to 90% of them seen only once. This sample comprised peripheral blood mononuclear cells, obtained before any cancer treatment. The receptor set was obtained from a man between 40 and 70 years old with stage III lung adenocarcinoma. Both conserved end residues are part of each CDR3. A D gene is named only where the DNA matches it firmly. Not all rows give a size; the values are once, few, many and, for expanded clones, a class.

D gene: NA; clone size: many; J gene: TRBJ2-3; V gene: TRBV7-6; CDR3 DNA: TGTGCCAGCAGCTTATGGGGCGATACGCAGTATTTT; CDR3 protein: CASSLWGDTQYF
D gene: NA; clone size: NA; J gene: TRBJ2-7; V gene: TRBV30; CDR3 DNA: TGTGCCTGGAGTACACAGAGGTTGTACTACGAGCAGTACTTC; CDR3 protein: CAWSTQRLYYEQYF
D gene: TRBD1; clone size: NA; J gene: TRBJ1-2; V gene: TRBV6-1; CDR3 DNA: TGTGCCAGCAGTGCCTCGGGACAGGGGGCGTATGGCTACACCTTC; CDR3 protein: CASSASGQGAYGYTF
D gene: NA; clone size: NA; J gene: TRBJ1-5; V gene: TRBV19; CDR3 DNA: TGTGCCAGTAGTTCCAGGGTCTGGGGCAATCAGCCCCAGCATTTT; CDR3 protein: CASSSRVWGNQPQHF
D gene: TRBD2; clone size: NA; J gene: TRBJ2-5; V gene: TRBV6-5; CDR3 DNA: TGTGCCAGCAGTGGGGTCGGGACTAGCGAAGAGACCCAGTACTTC; CDR3 protein: CASSGVGTSEETQYF
D gene: NA; clone size: NA; J gene: TRBJ2-5; V gene: TRBV27; CDR3 DNA: TGTGCCAGCAGTCCCCGAAGGGGTTGGGAGACCCAGTACTTC; CDR3 protein: CASSPRRGWETQYF
D gene: NA; clone size: once; J gene: TRBJ2-3; V gene: TRBV7-6; CDR3 DNA: TGTGCCAGCAGCTTAAGGGGGGCAGCAGATACGCAGTATTTT; CDR3 protein: CASSLRGAADTQYF
D gene: TRBD2; clone size: NA; J gene: TRBJ2-1; V gene: TRBV5-6; CDR3 DNA: TGTGCCAGCAGCTTTACAGCGGGGATAAACAATGAGCAGTTCTTC; CDR3 protein: CASSFTAGINNEQFF
D gene: NA; clone size: NA; J gene: TRBJ2-7; V gene: TRBV30; CDR3 DNA: TGTGCCTGGAGTGGAGTGGGATCCCAGCGAGGCGAGCAGTACTTC; CDR3 protein: CAWSGVGSQRGEQYF
D gene: NA; clone size: NA; J gene: TRBJ2-7; V gene: TRBV20-1; CDR3 DNA: TGCAGTGCGAAACAGTCCTACGAGCAGTACTTC; CDR3 protein: CSAKQSYEQYF
D gene: TRBD2; clone size: NA; J gene: TRBJ2-3; V gene: TRBV15; CDR3 DNA: TGTGCCACCAGTGGTAGCGGGGGGGCAGGAGATACGCAGTATTTT; CDR3 protein: CATSGSGGAGDTQYF
D gene: TRBD1; clone size: NA; J gene: TRBJ2-1; V gene: TRBV5-8; CDR3 DNA: TGTGCCAGCAGCTCCGGAGACAGGGGTTGGTACAATGAGCAGTTCTTC; CDR3 protein: CASSSGDRGWYNEQFF
D gene: NA; clone size: once; J gene: TRBJ1-1; V gene: TRBV19; CDR3 DNA: TGTGCCAGTGGAAACGGGTTGAACACTGAAGCTTTCTTT; CDR3 protein: CASGNGLNTEAFF
D gene: NA; clone size: NA; J gene: TRBJ2-3; V gene: TRBV10-1; CDR3 DNA: TGCGCCAGCTCCCGACCTGGCACAGATACGCAGTATTTT; CDR3 protein: CASSRPGTDTQYF
D gene: TRBD2; clone size: NA; J gene: TRBJ2-7; V gene: TRBV11-1; CDR3 DNA: TGTGCCAGCAGCTTTGGACTAGCGGGCTACGAGCAGTACTTC; CDR3 protein: CASSFGLAGYEQYF
D gene: NA; clone size: NA; J gene: TRBJ1-5; V gene: TRBV7-6; CDR3 DNA: TGTGCCAGATTCCCCGAGGTGGGATCTAGGCAGCCCCAGCATTTT; CDR3 protein: CARFPEVGSRQPQHF
D gene: NA; clone size: NA; J gene: TRBJ2-2; V gene: TRBV6-6; CDR3 DNA: TGTGCCAGCAGTTACTGGGTAGATGCCGGGGAGCTGTTTTTT; CDR3 protein: CASSYWVDAGELFF
D gene: TRBD2; clone size: NA; J gene: TRBJ2-5; V gene: TRBV5-6; CDR3 DNA: TGTGCCAGCAGCTTCTTAATCGGGGGGGCCTCGGGTTCGGAGACCCAGTACTTC; CDR3 protein: CASSFLIGGASGSETQYF
D gene: NA; clone size: NA; J gene: TRBJ1-1; V gene: TRBV6-6; CDR3 DNA: TGTGCCAGCAGTTATCGCAGAGGCACTGAAGCTTTCTTT; CDR3 protein: CASSYRRGTEAFF
D gene: NA; clone size: NA; J gene: TRBJ2-5; V gene: TRBV9; CDR3 DNA: TGTGCCAGCAGCGTAGGAGCGGTCCACCAAGAGACCCAGTACTTC; CDR3 protein: CASSVGAVHQETQYF
D gene: NA; clone size: NA; J gene: TRBJ2-7; V gene: TRBV7-6; CDR3 DNA: TGTGCCAGCAGCTTAGCGCACAGGGAAGCTAACGAGCAGTACTTC; CDR3 protein: CASSLAHREANEQYF
D gene: TRBD2; clone size: NA; J gene: TRBJ2-7; V gene: TRBV5-4; CDR3 DNA: TGTGCCAGCAGCTGGACTAGCGGGGAAAACCGGCAGTACTTC; CDR3 protein: CASSWTSGENRQYF
D gene: NA; clone size: NA; J gene: TRBJ2-3; V gene: TRBV4-1; CDR3 DNA: TGCGCCAGCAGCCAAGATCCCCTCCGGGACCCGCAGTATTTT; CDR3 protein: CASSQDPLRDPQYF
D gene: NA; clone size: NA; J gene: TRBJ2-7; V gene: TRBV7-6; CDR3 DNA: TGTGCCAGCAGCTTAGGGACAAACTACGAGCAGTACTTC; CDR3 protein: CASSLGTNYEQYF